What follows are 26 T cell receptor beta chains derived from one specimen sequenced in a study of T-cell memory formation after mild COVID-19. TCRdb ran MiXCR on the 5' RACE reads and lists one entry per CDR3 protein. The repertoire holds 90,000 to 120,000 distinct CDR3 sequences, with roughly an eighth as singletons. Sequencing was performed on PBMCs or a T cell subset sorted from them (not recorded which). These receptors were taken from a man younger than 35 who had mild COVID-19 (a few samples of this study predate the infection). Cell type and time point are not known.

The sample holds many counts of this clonotype. V is TRBV5-1 and J is TRBJ1-6; D remains ambiguous. CDR1 and CDR2 (germline): SGHRS, YFSETQ. There are 15 residues in the CDR3. Trimming shortened V by 0 bases and J by 13 bases, and 17 bases separated the two germline ends. CDR3 sequence (DNA): TGCGCCAGCAGCTTGGCCACGGGAGCCGCCCGGCCCCTCCACTTT. This gives the protein CASSLATGAARPLHF.

This chain uses TRBV2 with TRBJ2-2; TRBD1 agrees at 12 bases. The germline V gene has CDR1 SNHLY and CDR2 FYNNEI. The V gene end was trimmed by 4 bases and the J gene end by 8 bases; junction bases not matched to a gene: 8. The CDR3 is 16 amino acids. The CDR3 spells CASSGSRDRGRGELFF. As DNA, the CDR3 is TGTGCCAGCAGTGGATCCCGGGACAGGGGGCGTGGGGAGCTGTTTTTT.

The gene calls are TRBV4-1 and TRBJ2-1, with D unclear. This CDR3 is 14 amino acids long. Germline CDR1 reads MGHRA; CDR2 reads YSYEKL. Trimming pared 1 base from V and 9 bases from J, leaving 13 bases between. The CDR3 sequence: CASSQVGQAGEQFF. The DNA for the CDR3 is TGCGCCAGCAGCCAAGTCGGTCAGGCCGGTGAGCAGTTCTTC.

This clonotype has more than one count but fewer than ten. The chain joins TRBV9 to TRBJ2-1, with 10 positions matching TRBD2. CDR3 length equals 13 residues. V lost 6 bases to trimming and J lost 9 bases; unmatched junction nucleotides: 6. The germline V gene has CDR1 SGDLS and CDR2 YYNGEE. The CDR3 spells CASTAGGTAEQFF. The CDR3 coding sequence is TGTGCCAGCACAGCGGGGGGGACCGCTGAGCAGTTCTTC.

This clonotype turned up a few times. The gene calls are TRBV5-1 and TRBJ2-1; D is uncertain. This CDR3 comprises 14 residues. The V gene lost 5 bases and the J gene lost 6 bases, with 15 bases spanning the gap. The germline CDR1 and CDR2 sequences are SGHRS and YFSETQ. The CDR3 is CASRLAGEGNEQFF. DNA for the CDR3: TGCGCCAGCAGGCTGGCTGGGGAAGGCAATGAGCAGTTCTTC.

The gene calls are TRBV19 and TRBJ1-5; D gene unclear. Germline V lookup: CDR1 LNHDA, CDR2 SQIVND (reference sequence). There are 14 residues in the CDR3. Trimming took 8 bases from V and 4 from J, leaving 15 bases between them. CDR3 protein: CASWAGWGNQPQHF. The CDR3 coding sequence is TGTGCCAGTTGGGCGGGATGGGGAAATCAGCCCCAGCATTTT.

This clonotype was counted only a few times. V and J are TRBV3-1 and TRBJ2-7; a weak D match, TRBD2 (5 bases). The CDR3 has 15 amino acids. Germline lookup yields CDR1 LGHDT and CDR2 YNNKEL (reference sequence). The ends were cut back, 1 base at V and 3 bases at J, with 13 bases in the middle. The CDR3 protein is CASSQVVGSFYEQYF. For the CDR3, the DNA is TGTGCCAGCAGCCAAGTGGTGGGGAGTTTCTACGAGCAGTACTTC.

This clonotype has just a few counts. The chain carries TRBV6-5 and TRBJ2-7, with D possibly TRBD1 on 7 matching bases. The CDR3 runs to 14 residues. Deletions cut 0 bases from V and 7 bases from J, with 13 bases between. Germline V gene sequence: CDR1 MNHEY, CDR2 SVGAGI. The CDR3 nucleotides are TGTGCCAGCAGTTACTCGTCCAGGGGGGATGAGCAGTACGTC. This gives the protein CASSYSSRGDEQYV.

This rearrangement joins TRBV29-1 to TRBJ1-1; D not certain. CDR3 length: 11 residues. The germline CDR1 and CDR2 sequences are SQVTM and ANQGSEA. The V end was cut by 7 bases, the J end by 2 bases, with 8 bases between. The CDR3, as DNA: TGCAGCGGCCGGGGAAACACTGAAGCTTTCTTT. Its translation: CSGRGNTEAFF.

This clonotype was seen a handful of times. The chain combines TRBV4-1 with TRBJ1-2; 7 positions match TRBD1. Germline CDR1 reads MGHRA; CDR2 reads YSYEKL. This CDR3 comprises 13 residues. Trimming cost V 6 bases and J 8 bases; bases outside gene matches: 9. The CDR3 coding sequence is TGCGCCAGCAGTCCGACAGGGAGAGGGGGCTACACCTTC. This codes for CASSPTGRGGYTF.

This clonotype was seen a handful of times. Here the CDR3 DNA reads TGTGCCAGCAGCCCGGCACCGACAGGGCCCTATGGCTACACCTTC. Protein: CASSPAPTGPYGYTF. The rearrangement joins TRBV7-9 to TRBJ1-2; TRBD1 agrees at 7 bases. The J segment lost 4 bases and the V segment lost 5 bases, leaving 10 bases of the junction unmatched. The CDR3 runs to 15 residues. The V gene's germline CDR1 is SEHNR and CDR2 FQNEAQ (reference sequence).

The rearrangement uses TRBV12-3 or TRBV12-4 and TRBJ1-6, with 7 bases matching TRBD1. The V and J ends lost 6 bases and 7 bases, in that order; junction bases with no gene match: 9. The length of the CDR3 is 15 residues. The chain's CDR3 is CASSRGGQMNSPLHF. The CDR3 nucleotides read TGTGCCAGCAGCCGGGGGGGACAGATGAATTCACCCCTCCACTTT.

In its sample, this clonotype was seen a few times. The chain uses TRBV30 and TRBJ1-1; D remains ambiguous. V shed 7 bases and J shed 5 bases, with 14 bases lying between them. There are 12 residues in the CDR3. In germline, CDR1 is GTSNPN, CDR2 SVGIG (reference sequence). Here the CDR3 DNA reads TGTGCCTACCTACCCCCGGTGACTGAAGCTTTCTTT. It specifies CAYLPPVTEAFF.

Only a few counts were recorded for this clonotype. This chain joins TRBV5-5 and TRBJ1-6; no clear D gene. The germline CDR1 and CDR2 sequences are SGHKS and YYEKEE (reference sequence). The CDR3 runs to 13 residues. V dropped 3 bases and J dropped 13 bases, with 14 bases sitting between them. The CDR3: CASSYGPDSPLHF. The CDR3 DNA follows: TGTGCCAGCAGCTACGGACCGGACTCGCCCCTCCACTTT.

This rearrangement joins TRBV4-3 to TRBJ1-3, with TRBD1 matching over 8 bases. Germline CDR1 and CDR2: LGHNA and YSLEER. V lost 3 bases to trimming and J lost 0 bases; unmatched junction nucleotides: 4. The CDR3 loop spans 16 amino acids. CDR3 coding DNA: TGCGCCAGCAGCCAGGAAACAGGGGGCTCTGGAAACACCATATATTTT. This codes for CASSQETGGSGNTIYF.

The chain recombines TRBV4-1 with TRBJ2-5; TRBD2 matches 7 bases. The J segment lost 4 bases and the V segment lost 4 bases, leaving 12 bases of the junction unmatched. Germline-derived CDR1 and CDR2 are MGHRA and YSYEKL. This CDR3 comprises 16 residues. The CDR3 region has the DNA TGCGCCAGCAGCCCCCTCACCAACGGCGGGAGAGAGACCCAGTACTTC. Residues: CASSPLTNGGRETQYF.

The V call is TRBV19, the J call TRBJ1-5; D is possibly TRBD1 (6 bases). In germline, CDR1 is LNHDA, CDR2 SQIVND (reference sequence). The CDR3 is 14 residues long. V was pared by 7 bases and J by 7 bases, with 17 bases between. CDR3 nucleotide sequence: TGTGCCAGTAAGGAACAGGGAGTCGTACAGCCCCAGCATTTT. This sequence encodes CASKEQGVVQPQHF.

In its sample, this clonotype was seen a few times. The chain uses TRBV5-1 and TRBJ1-1; tentative D call: TRBD1 (5 bases). V was trimmed by 7 bases and J by 0 bases, leaving 13 bases between them. This CDR3 contains 14 residues. The V gene's germline CDR1 is SGHRS and CDR2 YFSETQ. For the CDR3, the DNA is TGCGCCAGCTGTATTGACAGCCTGAACACTGAAGCTTTCTTT. Its translation is CASCIDSLNTEAFF.

This clonotype was counted between two and nine times. The V call is TRBV4-1, the J call TRBJ1-2; D call uncertain. From germline, CDR1 is MGHRA and CDR2 YSYEKL. This CDR3 region has 14 residues. Trimming removed 0 bases from V and 1 base from J, with 6 bases in between. As DNA, the CDR3 is TGCGCCAGCAGCCAAGATCGGAGTAACTATGGCTACACCTTC. Translation gives CASSQDRSNYGYTF.

This clonotype has more than one count but fewer than ten. The chain uses TRBV12-3 or TRBV12-4 and TRBJ1-5, with 7 bases matching TRBD1. Losses at the gene ends were 5 bases for V and 6 bases for J; bases not matched to a gene: 7. The CDR3 is 14 residues long. Here the CDR3 reads CASSRQGAGQPQHF. The CDR3 DNA follows: TGTGCCAGCAGTCGACAGGGCGCTGGTCAGCCCCAGCATTTT.

The J gene is TRBJ2-5, the V gene TRBV4-3; 9 bases map to TRBD2. The CDR3 is 17 amino acids. V lost 2 bases and J lost 2; bases outside the gene matches: 9. Germline V gene lookup returns CDR1 LGHNA and CDR2 YSLEER. CDR3 region: CASSQIAGALEQETQYF. CDR3 coding DNA: TGCGCCAGCAGCCAAATAGCGGGGGCCCTAGAACAAGAGACCCAGTACTTC.

The V call is TRBV3-1, the J call TRBJ2-5; D is undetermined. The germline V gene has CDR1 LGHDT and CDR2 YNNKEL (reference sequence). The CDR3 is 13 amino acids. Trimming stripped 6 bases from V and 4 bases from J, with 12 bases between. The CDR3 coding sequence is TGTGCCAGCAGGAGTCAGGTACTAGAGACCCAGTACTTC. It codes for CASRSQVLETQYF.

The table lists this clonotype with a few counts. The chain is built from TRBV2 and TRBJ2-3; D gene uncertain. The germline gives CDR1 SNHLY, CDR2 FYNNEI. The CDR3 extends over 13 amino acids. V was shortened by 3 bases and J by 1 base, with 5 bases between the two germline ends. CDR3 amino acids: CASSDLRTDTQYF. CDR3 DNA: TGTGCCAGCAGTGACCTTCGCACAGATACGCAGTATTTT.

This clonotype was seen a handful of times. The chain combines TRBV2 with TRBJ1-3; D is uncertain. V was trimmed by 11 bases and J by 0 bases, leaving 11 bases between them. CDR3 length: 13 residues. Germline CDR1 reads SNHLY; CDR2 reads FYNNEI. CDR3 amino acids: CAEPTDSGNTIYF. The CDR3 coding sequence is TGTGCCGAACCGACGGACTCTGGAAACACCATATATTTT.

V gene TRBV5-1 combines with J gene TRBJ2-7; 7 bases match TRBD1. The CDR3 length is 15 residues. Germline loops: CDR1 SGHRS, CDR2 YFSETQ. V lost 7 bases to trimming and J lost 4 bases; unmatched junction nucleotides: 14. CDR3 DNA: TGCGCCAGCGCCGCTCAGGCAGGGGGTTTGTACGAGCAGTACTTC. The encoded protein is CASAAQAGGLYEQYF. Drawing the rest from reference TRBV5-1 and TRBJ2-7, the complete variable domain is KAGVTQTPRYLIKTRGQQVTLSCSPISGHRSVSWYQQTPGQGLQFLFEYFSETQRNKGNFPGRFSGRQFSNSRSEMNVSTLELGDSALYLCASAAQAGGLYEQYFGPGTRLTVT.

This clonotype appeared a few times. The chain uses TRBV5-4 and TRBJ2-4, with D possibly being TRBD1 (5 bases). The germline V gene encodes CDR1 SGHNT and CDR2 YYREEE (reference sequence). V was cut by 3 bases and J by 5 bases, with 9 bases left in between. The CDR3 has 13 amino acids. The CDR3 region has the DNA TGTGCCAGCAGCTCGACAGCAGAAAACATTCAGTACTTC. This sequence encodes CASSSTAENIQYF.